These T cell receptor beta chains were read from a single sample in a study of identical twins. Using its own MiXCR run on the 5' RACE reads, TCRdb lists one record per CDR3 protein. The data show hundreds of thousands of distinct CDR3 sequences, roughly 20% seen once. These same records also appear under a second study, on T cells expressing NK-cell markers.

Sequencing was performed on PBMCs. These receptors all come from a woman in her late teens or twenties in good health. Each CDR3 is given with its conserved first and last residue.

v_call,cdr3_length,j_call,cdr3_aa
TRBV5-1,16,TRBJ2-2,CASSLGASGPTGELFF
TRBV20-1,15,TRBJ1-2,CSARDRGQAGWGYTF
TRBV27,17,TRBJ2-6,CASSSRSSGTGANVLTF
TRBV6-5,12,TRBJ2-7,CASSGLRGEQYF
TRBV7-2,15,TRBJ2-6,CASSLTGPGANVLTF
TRBV14,15,TRBJ2-1,CASSPLGGRGNEQFF
TRBV12-3/TRBV12-4,12,TRBJ2-2,CASSSTPGSCFF
TRBV20-1,14,TRBJ1-1,CSARDGGGTERAFF
TRBV7-8,12,TRBJ1-4,CASSLVTRKLFF
TRBV29-1,13,TRBJ1-2,CSVRTGGNYGYTF
TRBV10-2,14,TRBJ1-1,CASRSDTKNTEAFF
TRBV7-2,16,TRBJ2-3,CASTQSGPTSTDTQYF
TRBV27,16,TRBJ2-3,CASSWTSGSPTDTQYF
TRBV2,13,TRBJ1-2,CASRARGLYGYTF
TRBV20-1,15,TRBJ2-1,CSASIAGPSYNEQFF
TRBV20-1,14,TRBJ2-6,CSARELSGANVLTF
TRBV3-1,13,TRBJ2-2,CASSQQGAGELFF
TRBV20-1,13,TRBJ2-7,CSAPSPSSGMQYF
TRBV6-2/TRBV6-3,14,TRBJ2-6,CASSYNSGANVLTF
TRBV7-9,15,TRBJ2-5,CASSWGLRHQETQYF
TRBV3-1,13,TRBJ2-7,CASSWLAGGEQYF
TRBV6-2/TRBV6-3,17,TRBJ2-2,CASSYSRLAGNTGELFF
TRBV4-3,18,TRBJ2-1,CASSQTSSGRAWGNEQFF
TRBV18,15,TRBJ2-2,CASSPRTEPTGELFF
TRBV6-2/TRBV6-3,15,TRBJ2-2,CASSYSIQGTGELFF
TRBV18,12,TRBJ2-3,CASSTATDTQYF